This TCR beta chain appears in the sequencing data of a study of T cell repertoires in cytomegalovirus infection. A note on this clonotype: Its antigen is not known.

V was trimmed by 7 bases and J by 0 bases, leaving 21 bases between them. This CDR3 region has 18 residues. Germline-derived CDR1 and CDR2 are SNHLY and FYNNEI. A single record per CDR3 protein comes from TCRdb applying MiXCR to the reads. Found here are some 800,000 distinct CDR3 sequences, 30% to 35% of them singletons; the top ten hold around an eighth. The sequence derives from a human donor in good health (CMV status not recorded). Some clones in this sample may be carry-over from other donors' samples. This sequence joins TRBV2 and TRBJ2-2, with a tentative D call TRBD2 (7 bases). Sequenced here: cultured CD8+ T cells from PBMCs, sampled from culture after CMV antigen stimulation. The CDR3 nucleotides are TGTGCCAGCAACAGTCGGGGAGCGGGACAAGCGAACACCGGGGAGCTGTTTTTT. It translates to CASNSRGAGQANTGELFF.